A selection of T cell receptor beta chains follows, all from one sample in a study of blood T cell repertoires in COVID-19. This table comes from immunoSEQ multiplex PCR, and its TCRdb copy is limited to in-frame clones, with some not included. The sample yields 150,000 or so clones, roughly 83% seen once. The sample taken for sequencing was PBMCs or T cells enriched from blood (not recorded which). The receptors were sampled from a woman aged 45-60 years who had recovered from COVID-19. The CDR3 runs from the conserved cysteine through the conserved F or W. D genes are given only for firm matches. Expanded clones get a size class; other rows say once, few or many, or leave the size out.

TRBJ2-5 | TRBD2 | TRBV27 | . | CASSPSLGLAGEEETQYF | TGTGCCAGCAGTCCGTCGTTGGGACTAGCGGGGGAAGAAGAGACCCAGTACTTC
TRBJ1-1 | TRBD1 | TRBV5-1 | . | CASSIRQGGRTEAFF | TGCGCCAGCAGCATTCGACAGGGGGGAAGGACTGAAGCTTTCTTT
TRBJ1-1 | . | TRBV11-3 | few | CASSLGRGVTEAFF | TGTGCCAGCAGCCTCGGGAGGGGTGTCACTGAAGCTTTCTTT
TRBJ1-2 | TRBD1 | TRBV25-1 | . | CASSPYEGGVDYGYTF | TGTGCCAGCAGCCCCTACGAAGGGGGCGTGGACTATGGCTACACCTTC
TRBJ1-3 | TRBD1 | TRBV11-2 | . | CASSTTGTGNTIYF | TGTGCCAGCAGCACGACAGGGACTGGAAACACCATATATTTT
TRBJ1-2 | TRBD1 | TRBV28 | . | CASRTDRVDLQKANYGYTF | TGTGCCAGCAGAACGGACAGGGTCGACCTCCAAAAAGCTAACTATGGCTACACCTTC
TRBJ2-5 | TRBD2 | TRBV7-6 | . | CASSPSGGVETQYF | TGTGCCAGCAGCCCCTCCGGGGGGGTTGAGACCCAGTACTTC
TRBJ1-5 | . | TRBV6-5 | . | CASRFSNRGDQPQHF | TGTGCCAGCAGATTCTCTAATCGGGGGGATCAGCCCCAGCATTTT
TRBJ2-6 | TRBD1 | TRBV9 | . | CASSGGQGLSGANVLTF | TGTGCCAGCAGCGGCGGACAGGGGTTAAGTGGGGCCAACGTCCTGACTTTC
TRBJ1-4 | TRBD1 | TRBV9 | . | CASSVGGTVLEKLFF | TGTGCCAGCAGCGTAGGGGGGACAGTACTGGAAAAACTGTTTTTT
TRBJ2-3 | TRBD2 | TRBV13 | . | CASSLSTSAGTDTQYF | TGTGCCAGCAGCTTATCGACTAGCGCAGGCACAGATACGCAGTATTTT
TRBJ2-5 | . | TRBV6-5 | . | CASSFGQGETQYF | TGTGCCAGCAGCTTCGGCCAGGGGGAGACCCAGTACTTC
TRBJ2-1 | TRBD1 | TRBV18 | few | CASSPTGREQFF | TGTGCCAGCTCACCGACAGGGCGTGAGCAGTTCTTC
TRBJ1-2 | . | TRBV19 | . | CASRSATRVDGYTF | TGTGCCAGTAGGTCTGCAACCAGGGTGGATGGCTACACCTTC
TRBJ1-5 | . | TRBV6-5 | . | CASSYAAGFGQPQHF | TGTGCCAGCAGTTACGCCGCGGGATTCGGTCAGCCCCAGCATTTT
TRBJ1-5 | TRBD1 | TRBV7-8 | . | CASSQLDRGISNQPQHF | TGTGCCAGCAGCCAATTGGACAGGGGGATTAGCAATCAGCCCCAGCATTTT
TRBJ1-3 | TRBD1 | TRBV30 | few | CACYPRQGISGNTIYF | TGTGCCTGTTACCCCCGACAGGGAATCTCTGGAAACACCATATATTTT
TRBJ1-4 | . | TRBV7-9 | . | CASSHREGKLFF | TGTGCCAGCAGCCACCGGGAAGGAAAACTGTTTTTT
TRBJ1-1 | TRBD1 | TRBV3-1/TRBV3-2 | few | CASSQNRGLNTEAFF | TGTGCCAGCAGCCAAAACAGGGGACTGAACACTGAAGCTTTCTTT
TRBJ2-2 | . | TRBV7-2 | once | CASSFMGELFF | TGTGCCAGCAGCTTTATGGGGGAGCTGTTTTTT
TRBJ1-6 | . | TRBV7-3 | few | CASSLGGQGGNSPLHF | TGTGCCAGCAGCCTAGGGGGGCAGGGAGGGAATTCACCCCTCCACTTT
TRBJ1-1 | TRBD1 | TRBV29-1 | . | CSVRGQSNTEAFF | TGCAGCGTCCGGGGACAGTCGAACACTGAAGCTTTCTTT
TRBJ1-2 | . | TRBV7-3 | . | CASSPPEGGYTF | TGTGCCAGCAGCCCCCCGGAGGGTGGCTACACCTTC
TRBJ2-3 | . | TRBV12-2 | . | CASRLARLAGDPDTQYF | TGTGCAAGTCGCTTAGCGCGGCTAGCGGGAGACCCAGATACGCAGTATTTT
TRBJ1-4 | . | TRBV30 | . | CAGNGREGELFF | TGTGCCGGGAATGGGCGGGAAGGGGAACTGTTTTTT
TRBJ2-4 | . | TRBV29-1 | . | CSGADRAKNIQYF | TGCAGCGGGGCCGACAGGGCCAAAAACATTCAGTACTTC
TRBJ2-5 | . | TRBV9 | . | CASSVGNPGQWKTQYF | TGTGCCAGCAGCGTAGGCAATCCAGGGCAGTGGAAGACCCAGTACTTC
TRBJ1-5 | . | TRBV6-4 | once | CASSLRENQPQHF | TGTGCCAGCAGTTTGAGGGAGAATCAGCCCCAGCATTTT
TRBJ1-3 | TRBD1 | TRBV11-2 | few | CASGTRDRRTETGNTIYF | TGTGCCAGCGGGACACGGGACAGGAGAACCGAAACTGGAAACACCATATATTTT
TRBJ1-1 | . | TRBV12-5 | . | CASGSRTDLNTEAFF | TGTGCTAGTGGTTCTAGGACAGACCTGAACACTGAAGCTTTCTTT
TRBJ1-5 | TRBD1 | TRBV19 | . | CASSSDRGRNQPQHF | TGTGCCAGTAGTAGCGACAGGGGCCGCAATCAGCCCCAGCATTTT
TRBJ1-1 | TRBD1 | TRBV28 | . | CASTQAGTGLENTEAFF | TGTGCCAGCACCCAAGCGGGGACAGGGCTAGAAAACACTGAAGCTTTCTTT
TRBJ2-3 | . | TRBV19 | . | CASRPTGSTDTQYF | TGTGCCAGCCGACCCACGGGAAGCACAGATACGCAGTATTTT
TRBJ2-1 | . | TRBV11-3 | . | CASSLDQGPGGNEQFF | TGTGCCAGCAGCTTAGATCAGGGGCCTGGGGGCAATGAGCAGTTCTTC
TRBJ2-1 | . | TRBV27 | . | CASSFDPQGPAYNEQFF | TGTGCCAGCAGTTTCGATCCTCAGGGGCCTGCGTACAATGAGCAGTTCTTC
TRBJ1-4 | . | TRBV7-9 | . | CASTDYRTSNEKLFF | TGTGCCAGCACCGACTACCGGACCTCTAATGAAAAACTGTTTTTT
TRBJ2-1 | . | TRBV4-1 | . | CASSHQTWQNNEQFF | TGCGCCAGCAGCCATCAAACGTGGCAGAACAATGAGCAGTTCTTC
TRBJ1-2 | . | TRBV5-1 | few | CASSPVEGDGNYGYTF | TGCGCCAGCAGCCCAGTCGAGGGCGACGGAAACTATGGCTACACCTTC
TRBJ2-5 | . | TRBV15 | . | CATTRGHSETQYF | TGTGCCACCACCAGGGGCCACAGCGAGACCCAGTACTTC
TRBJ2-3 | TRBD2 | TRBV7-7 | . | CASSRLAGGPLDTQYF | TGTGCTAGCAGCCGGCTGGCGGGGGGGCCGTTAGATACGCAGTATTTT
TRBJ1-3 | TRBD1 | TRBV7-9 | . | CASSPGQNSGNTIYF | TGTGCCAGCAGCCCGGGACAGAACTCTGGAAACACCATATATTTT
TRBJ2-5 | . | TRBV18 | . | CASSPGQQETQYF | TGTGCCAGCTCACCAGGGCAGCAAGAGACCCAGTACTTC
TRBJ1-4 | TRBD1 | TRBV15 | . | CATSRYRGINEKLFF | TGTGCCACCAGCAGATACAGGGGGATTAATGAAAAACTGTTTTTT
TRBJ2-2 | TRBD1 | TRBV7-8 | . | CASSSRGQGLNTGELFF | TGTGCCAGCAGCTCAAGGGGACAGGGACTTAACACCGGGGAGCTGTTTTTT
TRBJ2-5 | . | TRBV24-1 | . | CATQYQETQYF | TGTGCCACACAATACCAAGAGACCCAGTACTTC
TRBJ1-2 | . | TRBV19 | . | CASSSADYGYTF | TGTGCCAGTAGCTCGGCGGACTATGGCTACACCTTC
TRBJ2-3 | . | TRBV3-1/TRBV3-2 | . | CASSHQGGADTQYF | TGTGCCAGCAGCCACCAGGGAGGCGCCGATACGCAGTATTTT
TRBJ1-1 | . | TRBV12-3/TRBV12-4 | . | CASSLGANTEAFF | TGTGCCAGCAGTTTAGGGGCGAACACTGAAGCTTTCTTT
TRBJ1-2 | TRBD1 | TRBV28 | . | CASSSYDRGYGYTF | TGTGCCAGCAGTTCCTACGACAGGGGCTATGGCTACACCTTC
TRBJ1-2 | . | TRBV2 | . | CASSRGQGQYGYTF | TGTGCCAGCTCCCGCGGCCAGGGTCAGTATGGCTACACCTTC
TRBJ2-3 | TRBD2 | TRBV3-1/TRBV3-2 | . | CASSHGTSGMPGYF | TGTGCCAGCAGCCATGGGACTAGCGGTATGCCGGGGTATTTT